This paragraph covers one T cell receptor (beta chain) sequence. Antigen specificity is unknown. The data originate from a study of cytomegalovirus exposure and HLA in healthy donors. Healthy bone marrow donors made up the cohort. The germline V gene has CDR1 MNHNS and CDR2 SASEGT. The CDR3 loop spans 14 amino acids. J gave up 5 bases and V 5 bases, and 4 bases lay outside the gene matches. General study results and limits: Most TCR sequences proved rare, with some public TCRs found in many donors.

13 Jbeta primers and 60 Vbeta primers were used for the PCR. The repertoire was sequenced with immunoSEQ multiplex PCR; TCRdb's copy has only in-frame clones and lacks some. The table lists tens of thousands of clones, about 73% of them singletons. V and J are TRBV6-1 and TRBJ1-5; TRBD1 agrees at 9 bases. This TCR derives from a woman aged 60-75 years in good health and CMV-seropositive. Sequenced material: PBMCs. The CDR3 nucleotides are TGTGCCAGCAGTCCACAGGGGGCTCATCAGCCCCAGCATTTT. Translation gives CASSPQGAHQPQHF.